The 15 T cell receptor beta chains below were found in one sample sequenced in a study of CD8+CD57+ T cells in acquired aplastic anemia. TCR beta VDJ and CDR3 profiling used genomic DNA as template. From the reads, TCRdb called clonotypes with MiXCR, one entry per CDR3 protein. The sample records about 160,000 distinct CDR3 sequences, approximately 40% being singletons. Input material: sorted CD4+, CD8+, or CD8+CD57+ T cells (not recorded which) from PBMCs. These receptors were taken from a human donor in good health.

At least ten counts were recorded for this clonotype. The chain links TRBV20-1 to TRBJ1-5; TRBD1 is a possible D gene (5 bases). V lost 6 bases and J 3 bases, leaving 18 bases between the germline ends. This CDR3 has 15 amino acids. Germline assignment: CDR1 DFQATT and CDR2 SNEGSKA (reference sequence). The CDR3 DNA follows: TGCAGTGCGGGGCCTCCGGGCATACCCAATCAGCCCCAGCATTTT. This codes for CSAGPPGIPNQPQHF.

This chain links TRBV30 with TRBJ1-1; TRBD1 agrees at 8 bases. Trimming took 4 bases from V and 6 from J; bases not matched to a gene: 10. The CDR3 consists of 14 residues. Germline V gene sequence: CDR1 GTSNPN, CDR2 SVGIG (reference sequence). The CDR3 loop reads CAWTSERTGPEAFF. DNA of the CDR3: TGTGCCTGGACCTCCGAGAGGACAGGGCCTGAAGCTTTCTTT.

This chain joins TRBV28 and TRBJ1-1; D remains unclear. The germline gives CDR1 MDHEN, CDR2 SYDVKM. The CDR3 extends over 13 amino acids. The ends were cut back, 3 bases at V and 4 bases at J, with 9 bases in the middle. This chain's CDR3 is CASSLEVPTEAFF. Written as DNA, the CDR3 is TGTGCCAGCAGTTTGGAAGTTCCCACTGAAGCTTTCTTT.

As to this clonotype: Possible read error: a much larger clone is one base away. The CDR3 nucleotides read TGTGCCAGCAGCTTTCGGGGGAGCCCGGATGAGCAGTTCTTC. It yields the protein CASSFRGSPDEQFF. This chain joins TRBV5-4 and TRBJ2-1, with D maybe TRBD2 (6 bases). Germline CDR1 reads SGHNT; CDR2 reads YYREEE (reference sequence). V was cut by 2 bases and J by 8 bases, with 14 bases left in between. CDR3 length equals 14 residues.

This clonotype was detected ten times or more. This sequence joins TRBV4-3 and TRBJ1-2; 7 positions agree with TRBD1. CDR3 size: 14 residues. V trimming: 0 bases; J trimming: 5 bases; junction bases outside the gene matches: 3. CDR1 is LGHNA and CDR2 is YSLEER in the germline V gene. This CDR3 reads CASSQETGIYGYTF. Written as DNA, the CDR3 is TGCGCCAGCAGCCAAGAGACAGGGATTTATGGCTACACCTTC.

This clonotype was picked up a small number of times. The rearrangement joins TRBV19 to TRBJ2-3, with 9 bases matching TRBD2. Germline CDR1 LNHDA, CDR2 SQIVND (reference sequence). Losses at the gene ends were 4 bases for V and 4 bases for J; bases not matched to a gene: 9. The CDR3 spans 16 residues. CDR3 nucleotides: TGTGCCAGTAGTAGGCTAGCGGGAACAAGTGCAGATACGCAGTATTTT. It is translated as CASSRLAGTSADTQYF.

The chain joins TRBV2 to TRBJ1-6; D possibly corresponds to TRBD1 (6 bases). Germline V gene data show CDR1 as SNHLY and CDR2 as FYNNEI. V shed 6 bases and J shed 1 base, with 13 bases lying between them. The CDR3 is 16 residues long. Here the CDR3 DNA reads TGTGCCAGCAGAGGTCGAGGGGGTTCCTATAATTCACCCCTCCACTTT. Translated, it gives CASRGRGGSYNSPLHF.

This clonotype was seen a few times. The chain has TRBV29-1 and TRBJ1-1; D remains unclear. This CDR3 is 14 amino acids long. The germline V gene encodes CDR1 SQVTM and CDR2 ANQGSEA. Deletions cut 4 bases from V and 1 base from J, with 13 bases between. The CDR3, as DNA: TGCAGCGTTGGGCTCCAGGCCCAGAACACTGAAGCTTTCTTT. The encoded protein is CSVGLQAQNTEAFF.

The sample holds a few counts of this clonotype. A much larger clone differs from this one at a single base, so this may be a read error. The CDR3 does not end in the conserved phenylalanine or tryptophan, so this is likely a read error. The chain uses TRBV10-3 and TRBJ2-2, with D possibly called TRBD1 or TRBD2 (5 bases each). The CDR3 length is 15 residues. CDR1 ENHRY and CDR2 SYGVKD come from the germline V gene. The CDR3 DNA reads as TGTGCCAGCAGTGAAAGGGCAGGGACCACCGGGGAGCTGTTTTGT. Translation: CASSERAGTTGELFC.

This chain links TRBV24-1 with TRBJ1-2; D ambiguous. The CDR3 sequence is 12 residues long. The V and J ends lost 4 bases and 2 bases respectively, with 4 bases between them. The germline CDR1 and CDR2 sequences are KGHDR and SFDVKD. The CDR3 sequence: CATSEGNYGYTF. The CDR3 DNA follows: TGTGCCACCAGTGAGGGGAACTATGGCTACACCTTC.

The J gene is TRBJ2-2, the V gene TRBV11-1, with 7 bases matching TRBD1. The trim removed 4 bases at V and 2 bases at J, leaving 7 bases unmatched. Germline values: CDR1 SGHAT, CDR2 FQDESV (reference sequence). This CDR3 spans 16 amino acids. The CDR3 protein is CASSSDRVGNTGELFF. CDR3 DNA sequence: TGTGCCAGCAGCTCTGACAGGGTGGGTAACACCGGGGAGCTGTTTTTT. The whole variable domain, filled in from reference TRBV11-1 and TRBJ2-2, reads EAEVAQSPRYKITEKSQAVAFWCDPISGHATLYWYRQILGQGPELLVQFQDESVVDDSQLPKDRFSAERLKGVDSTLKIQPAELGDSAMYLCASSSDRVGNTGELFFGEGSRLTVL.

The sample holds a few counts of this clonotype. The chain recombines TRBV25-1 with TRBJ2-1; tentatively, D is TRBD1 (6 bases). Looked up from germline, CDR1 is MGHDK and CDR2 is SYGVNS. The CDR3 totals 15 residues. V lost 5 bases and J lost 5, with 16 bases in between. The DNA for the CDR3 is TGTGCCAGCAGTAACCATGAAACAGGGAACAATGAGCAGTTCTTC. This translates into CASSNHETGNNEQFF. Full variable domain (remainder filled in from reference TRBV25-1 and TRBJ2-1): EADIYQTPRYLVIGTGKKITLECSQTMGHDKMYWYQQDPGMELHLIHYSYGVNSTEKGDLSSESTVSRIRTEHFPLTLESARPSHTSQYLCASSNHETGNNEQFFGPGTRLTVL.

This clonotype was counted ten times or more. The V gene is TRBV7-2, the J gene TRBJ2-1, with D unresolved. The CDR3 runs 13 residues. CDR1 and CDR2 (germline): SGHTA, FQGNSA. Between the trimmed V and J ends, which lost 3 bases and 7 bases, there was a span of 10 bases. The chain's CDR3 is CASSLIRVNEQFF. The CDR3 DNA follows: TGTGCCAGCAGCTTGATTAGGGTTAATGAGCAGTTCTTC.

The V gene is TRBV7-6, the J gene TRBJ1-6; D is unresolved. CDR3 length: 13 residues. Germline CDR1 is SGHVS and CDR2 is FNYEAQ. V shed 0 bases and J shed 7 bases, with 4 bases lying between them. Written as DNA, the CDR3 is TGTGCCAGCAGCTTAGCGCCCAATTCACCCCTCCACTTT. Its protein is CASSLAPNSPLHF.

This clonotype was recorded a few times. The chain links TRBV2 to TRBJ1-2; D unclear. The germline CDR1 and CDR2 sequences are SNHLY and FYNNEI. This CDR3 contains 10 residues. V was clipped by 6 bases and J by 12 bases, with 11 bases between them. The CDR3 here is CASRGVLHTF. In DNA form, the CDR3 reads TGTGCCAGCAGGGGTGTCCTGCACACCTTC.